The 29 T cell receptor beta chains listed next were all sequenced from one sample in a study of blood T cell repertoires in COVID-19. TCRdb's copy holds only in-frame clones and misses some; the assay was immunoSEQ multiplex PCR. Counted here are roughly 340,000 clones, more than 70% occurring once; the ten biggest clones make up more than 1.5%. Sample: PBMCs or T cells enriched from blood (not recorded which). These receptors came from a man aged 40-50 years in a cohort exposed to, infected with or recovered from COVID-19 (not recorded which).

The V call is TRBV5-1, the J call TRBJ2-1, with D perhaps TRBD2 (6 bases). Trimming cost V 2 bases and J 0 bases, with 15 bases left between them. In germline, CDR1 is SGHRS, CDR2 YFSETQ. The CDR3 covers 17 residues. The CDR3 sequence: CASSLSIGRSSYNEQFF. CDR3 DNA sequence: TGCGCCAGCAGCTTATCAATTGGGAGGAGCTCCTACAATGAGCAGTTCTTC.

The chain employs TRBV7-2 and TRBJ2-1, with 9 bases that match TRBD2. Germline V gives CDR1 SGHTA, CDR2 FQGNSA. The CDR3 contains 17 residues. The V gene end was trimmed by 1 base and the J gene end by 8 bases; junction bases not matched to a gene: 12. CDR3 in amino acids: CASSLVRNSGGMDEQFF. CDR3 in DNA: TGTGCCAGCAGCTTAGTTCGAAATAGCGGGGGTATGGATGAGCAGTTCTTC.

V gene TRBV25-1 combines with J gene TRBJ2-7; TRBD2 matches 9 bases. Germline assignment: CDR1 MGHDK and CDR2 SYGVNS. Trimming took 0 bases from V and 1 from J; bases not matched to a gene: 4. The CDR3 has 16 residues. The CDR3 region has the DNA TGTGCCAGCAGTGAATATAGGCTAGCGGGGTCCTACGAGCAGTACTTC. It translates to CASSEYRLAGSYEQYF.

The CDR3 DNA reads as TGTGCCAGCAGCTTACAGGAGAACACTGAAGCTTTCTTT. Translating gives CASSLQENTEAFF. The rearrangement links TRBV7-2 to TRBJ1-1; no definite D call. The germline CDR1 and CDR2 sequences are SGHTA and FQGNSA. This CDR3 is 13 amino acids long. Trimming removed 2 bases from V and 1 base from J, with 5 bases in between.

The rearrangement uses TRBV3-1 (or the pseudogene TRBV3-2) and TRBJ2-2; D perhaps matches TRBD2 (6 bases). Trimming shortened V by 4 bases and J by 3 bases, and 12 bases separated the two germline ends. The CDR3 covers 15 residues. Germline CDR1 LGHDT, CDR2 YNNKEL (reference sequence). Written as DNA, the CDR3 is TGTGCCAGCAGCCGGATAGCGGTTGACACCGGGGAGCTGTTTTTT. It specifies CASSRIAVDTGELFF.

This chain connects TRBV9 to TRBJ1-3; unclear D gene. Per germline, CDR1 SGDLS and CDR2 YYNGEE. The CDR3 loop spans 15 amino acids. Trimming shortened V by 0 bases and J by 4 bases, and 11 bases separated the two germline ends. The CDR3 region is CASSVEPGLGNTIYF. The CDR3 nucleotides read TGTGCCAGCAGCGTAGAACCAGGTCTCGGAAACACCATATATTTT.

The chain employs TRBV3-1 (or the pseudogene TRBV3-2) and TRBJ2-5; 9 nucleotides agree with TRBD2. J gave up 4 bases and V 0 bases, and 3 bases lay outside the gene matches. This CDR3 has 15 residues. The germline V gene has CDR1 LGHDT and CDR2 YNNKEL (reference sequence). The CDR3 region has the DNA TGTGCCAGCAGCCAAGAACGGCGGGGGGGAGAGACCCAGTACTTC. It translates to CASSQERRGGETQYF.

The rearrangement uses TRBV6-6 and TRBJ2-7, with 11 bases matching TRBD1. Germline values: CDR1 MNHNY, CDR2 SVGAGI (reference sequence). The CDR3 length is 16 residues. Trimming cost V 6 bases and J 4 bases; bases outside gene matches: 11. The CDR3 reads CASSPGQGVNRYEQYF. Written as DNA, the CDR3 is TGTGCCAGCAGCCCGGGACAGGGGGTTAACCGATACGAGCAGTACTTC.

The chain's CDR3 is CASSKITSDYEQYF. The CDR3 nucleotides are TGTGCCAGCAGTAAGATCACTAGCGACTACGAGCAGTACTTC. The rearrangement joins TRBV27 to TRBJ2-7; 7 nucleotides match TRBD2. V was pared by 5 bases and J by 3 bases, with 7 bases of the junction left unmatched. Per germline, CDR1 MNHEY and CDR2 SMNVEV (reference sequence). The CDR3 length is 14 residues.

The rearrangement uses TRBV27 and TRBJ2-1; TRBD2 agrees at 14 bases. In germline, CDR1 is MNHEY, CDR2 SMNVEV (reference sequence). V trimming: 6 bases; J trimming: 4 bases; junction bases outside the gene matches: 2. The CDR3 is 15 amino acids. Written as DNA, the CDR3 is TGTGCCAGCAGGGGACTAGCGGGGGAGTACAATGAGCAGTTCTTC. It encodes CASRGLAGEYNEQFF.

V and J are TRBV3-1 (or the pseudogene TRBV3-2) and TRBJ1-5, with D unclear. From germline, CDR1 is LGHDT and CDR2 YNNKEL (reference sequence). The CDR3 sequence is 13 residues long. V dropped 5 bases and J dropped 4 bases, with 9 bases sitting between them. CDR3 DNA sequence: TGTGCCAGCAGCTTCCCGGGGAATCAGCCCCAGCATTTT. This gives the protein CASSFPGNQPQHF.

The rearrangement uses TRBV19 and TRBJ2-7; 10 bases align to TRBD2. Germline CDR1 reads LNHDA; CDR2 reads SQIVND (reference sequence). Germline trimming cut 6 bases from V and 3 bases from J; bases unmatched to any gene: 8. CDR3 size: 15 residues. The chain's CDR3 is CASSSLAGVGYEQYF. The CDR3 DNA sequence: TGTGCCAGTAGCTCCCTAGCGGGAGTTGGCTACGAGCAGTACTTC.

This chain connects TRBV19 to TRBJ2-1; 9 nucleotides align to TRBD2. The CDR3 loop spans 13 amino acids. The germline V gene has CDR1 LNHDA and CDR2 SQIVND (reference sequence). V trimming: 6 bases; J trimming: 9 bases; junction bases outside the gene matches: 6. In nucleotides, the CDR3 is TGTGCCAGTAGCTCTAGCGGGAAGGTTGAGCAGTTCTTC. Protein sequence: CASSSSGKVEQFF.

This sequence joins TRBV5-5 and TRBJ2-7; TRBD2 matches at 10 bases. Trimming cost V 1 base and J 3 bases; bases outside gene matches: 4. Germline V lookup: CDR1 SGHKS, CDR2 YYEKEE (reference sequence). This CDR3 has 15 amino acids. CDR3 coding DNA: TGTGCCAGCAGCTTGATAGCTAGCGGGAGCTACGAGCAGTACTTC. Translation: CASSLIASGSYEQYF.

J is TRBJ2-2 and V is TRBV19; 8 bases map to TRBD1. The CDR3 is made up of 15 amino acids. The V segment lost 3 bases and the J segment 2 bases; nucleotides outside the gene matches: 2. CDR1 LNHDA and CDR2 SQIVND come from the germline V gene (reference sequence). The CDR3 sequence: CASSMGQANTGELFF. CDR3 in DNA: TGTGCCAGTAGTATGGGACAGGCCAACACCGGGGAGCTGTTTTTT.

The chain carries TRBV21-1 and TRBJ2-2; the table names TRBD2, a call not compared with the DNA. TRBV21-1 is shown as a pseudogene. The CDR3 has 17 amino acids. This chain's CDR3 is CASSNVSSGRGTGELFF. In nucleotides, the CDR3 is TGTGCCAGCAGCAACGTGTCTAGCGGGAGAGGGACCGGGGAGCTGTTTTTT.

This chain links TRBV11-2 with TRBJ2-2; D perhaps matches TRBD2 (6 bases). CDR1 SGHAT and CDR2 FQNNGV come from the germline V gene. Trimming left V 5 bases short and J 6 bases short, with 16 bases between. The CDR3 length is 15 residues. The CDR3 sequence: CASSPTGSGAGELFF. The CDR3 DNA sequence: TGTGCCAGCAGCCCTACGGGCTCGGGGGCCGGGGAGCTGTTTTTT.

This chain uses TRBV2 with TRBJ1-2; 9 positions match TRBD1. Germline V gene sequence: CDR1 SNHLY, CDR2 FYNNEI. V trimming: 6 bases; J trimming: 5 bases; junction bases outside the gene matches: 16. The CDR3 loop spans 17 amino acids. This CDR3 is CASSSTGTGTSPYGYTF. The CDR3 region has the DNA TGTGCCAGCAGCTCCACCGGGACAGGGACAAGCCCGTATGGCTACACCTTC.

The chain is built from TRBV5-1 and TRBJ2-7; weak D call: TRBD1 (5 bases). This CDR3 comprises 12 residues. V lost 5 bases and J lost 0, with 6 bases in between. Germline CDR1 SGHRS, CDR2 YFSETQ. This CDR3 is CASRDNSYEQYF. DNA for the CDR3: TGCGCCAGCAGGGACAACTCCTACGAGCAGTACTTC.

As DNA, the CDR3 is TGTGCCAGCAGTCCACTAGCGGGAGGGGTGGGGACCCAGTACTTC. As protein: CASSPLAGGVGTQYF. The chain is built from TRBV6-5 and TRBJ2-5; 13 bases align to TRBD2. This CDR3 spans 15 amino acids. V shed 5 bases and J 7 bases; nucleotides not matched to a gene: 7. Germline values: CDR1 MNHEY, CDR2 SVGAGI.

This clone was observed a few times. The chain joins TRBV7-9 to TRBJ1-6; 7 bases agree with TRBD1. Per germline, CDR1 SEHNR and CDR2 FQNEAQ (reference sequence). The CDR3 sequence is 15 residues long. Unmatched junction bases numbered 9, after V lost 5 bases and J lost 8 bases. DNA of the CDR3: TGTGCCAGCAGCCCGAGACAGGGCGGGGATTCACCCCTCCACTTT. Translation: CASSPRQGGDSPLHF. Looking up the rest from reference TRBV7-9 and TRBJ1-6 gives the full variable domain: DTGVSQNPRHKITKRGQNVTFRCDPISEHNRLYWYRQTLGQGPEFLTYFQNEAQLEKSRLLSDRFSAERPKGSFSTLEIQRTEQGDSAMYLCASSPRQGGDSPLHFGNGTRLTVT.

The gene calls are TRBV11-2 and TRBJ2-1; TRBD2 might be the D (6 bases). The V gene's germline CDR1 is SGHAT and CDR2 FQNNGV. This CDR3 has 14 residues. Trimming cost V 2 bases and J 6 bases, with 11 bases left between them. The CDR3 DNA follows: TGTGCCAGCAGCTTACCGGGAGCGTCCAATGAGCAGTTCTTC. It encodes CASSLPGASNEQFF.

V and J are TRBV5-5 and TRBJ2-7; D may be TRBD1 (8 bases). This CDR3 has 16 amino acids. Germline CDR1 reads SGHKS; CDR2 reads YYEKEE (reference sequence). V lost 2 bases and J lost 2, with 17 bases in between. The CDR3 loop is CASSFQGGDRPYEQYF. The CDR3 nucleotides read TGTGCCAGCAGCTTCCAGGGAGGGGACAGGCCCTACGAGCAGTACTTC.

This chain joins TRBV19 and TRBJ2-5; 9 bases fit TRBD2. V trimming: 3 bases; J trimming: 5 bases; junction bases outside the gene matches: 7. In germline, CDR1 is LNHDA, CDR2 SQIVND (reference sequence). CDR3 length: 15 residues. Written as DNA, the CDR3 is TGTGCCAGTAGTATTCCGCGGGAGGGCCCCGAGACCCAGTACTTC. Amino acids: CASSIPREGPETQYF.

V is TRBV4-2 and J is TRBJ1-1; D might be TRBD1 (6 bases). Germline CDR1 reads LGHNA; CDR2 reads YNFKEQ. V was clipped by 4 bases and J by 0 bases, with 12 bases between them. The CDR3 is 15 amino acids. CDR3 residues: CASSPLGQLNTEAFF. The CDR3 nucleotides are TGTGCCAGCAGCCCGCTCGGACAGCTGAACACTGAAGCTTTCTTT.

This rearrangement joins TRBV14 to TRBJ2-7, with a weak D call TRBD2 (6 bases). Trimming stripped 3 bases from V and 7 bases from J, with 13 bases between. In germline, CDR1 is SGHDN, CDR2 FVKESK. The CDR3 is made up of 13 amino acids. Written as DNA, the CDR3 is TGTGCCAGCAGCCAGGACTACCGTAGGGAGCAGTACTTC. Its translation is CASSQDYRREQYF.

The rearrangement joins TRBV7-2 to TRBJ2-7; TRBD2 agrees at 7 bases. CDR1 SGHTA and CDR2 FQGNSA come from the germline V gene. The CDR3 loop spans 16 amino acids. V was clipped by 1 base and J by 0 bases; unmatched bases: 6. Written as DNA, the CDR3 is TGTGCCAGCAGCTTAGGTTGGGGAGGGCCCTCCTACGAGCAGTACTTC. Translating gives CASSLGWGGPSYEQYF.

This clone was observed a single time. V is TRBV11-2 and J is TRBJ2-7, with a tentative D call TRBD1 (7 bases). The CDR3 covers 14 residues. V lost 5 bases and J lost 7, with 18 bases in between. The V gene's germline CDR1 is SGHAT and CDR2 FQNNGV. This CDR3 is CASSKLGGGEEQYF. CDR3 nucleotide sequence: TGTGCCAGCAGCAAACTAGGGGGCGGGGAGGAGCAGTACTTC.

V is TRBV18 and J is TRBJ2-7, with no clear D. CDR1 KGHSH and CDR2 LQKENI come from the germline V gene. The CDR3 length is 14 residues. V was cut by 1 base and J by 2 bases, with 9 bases left in between. This CDR3 is CASSPQPGTYEQYF. CDR3 bases: TGTGCCAGCTCACCACAGCCAGGTACCTACGAGCAGTACTTC.